This TCR beta chain was sequenced in a study of T-cell reconstitution after alpha-beta-depleted transplantation in children. Unique molecular identifiers were used in preparing the TCRbeta library. Each CDR3 protein is one row after TCRdb ran MiXCR on the PCR reads. The table includes 800,000 to 1,000,000 distinct CDR3 sequences, less than 30% detected once. This clonotype was seen more than once but under ten times. Its cognate antigen is unknown. Per germline, CDR1 DFQATT and CDR2 SNEGSKA (reference sequence). V lost 6 bases and J lost 6; bases outside the gene matches: 7. The CDR3 sequence is 14 residues long. Study-level points and caveats: Several hundred rapidly expanded clones from non-depleted graft cells reportedly supplied alpha-beta T cells about two months post-transplant. T-cell counts and diversity at one year following transplant were attributed mainly to newly produced T cells. It was surviving recipient T cells and thymic progenitors that gave some patients high TCRbeta diversity at day 60.

The chain uses TRBV20-1 and TRBJ2-1; TRBD1 agrees at 11 bases. Sample: PBMCs, mostly from graft donor cells, taken 360 days after TCRalphabeta/CD19-depleted stem cell transplant. The source is a boy under two years old who had a stem cell transplant for SCID, so the T cells may come from the graft donor. This chain's CDR3 is CSAPGQGGLNEQFF. CDR3 DNA sequence: TGCAGTGCGCCGGGACAGGGGGGCCTCAATGAGCAGTTCTTC.